This T cell receptor (beta chain) appears in the sequencing data of a study of shared clonotypes between healthy human individuals. The CDR3 sequence is 16 residues long. Germline V CDR1 and CDR2: SGHTA, FQGNSA. V was trimmed by 5 bases and J by 5 bases, leaving 21 bases between them. Naive CD8 cells lacked CD45RO and underwent positive selection for CCR7, leaving out terminally differentiated effector memory CD45RA+ cells. Assay used: immunoSEQ multiplex PCR; TCRdb lists only in-frame clones, some missing. The sample contains 450,000 to 700,000 clones, nearly 97% of which appear only once. This sequence was found in a woman between 25 and 40 years old in good health. The sequenced sample consisted of naive CD8+ T cells sorted from blood. V gene TRBV7-2 combines with J gene TRBJ1-2, with a possible D match to TRBD1 (6 bases). The CDR3 protein is CASSRTRDTLTYGYTF. The CDR3 DNA follows: TGTGCCAGCAGCCGTACCCGGGACACACTGACGTATGGCTACACCTTC. Full variable domain (outside the CDR3, taken from reference TRBV7-2 and TRBJ1-2): GAGVSQSPSNKVTEKGKDVELRCDPISGHTALYWYRQSLGQGLEFLIYFQGNSAPDKSGLPSDRFSAERTGGSVSTLTIQRTQQEDSAVYLCASSRTRDTLTYGYTFGSGTRLTVV.